These 17 T cell receptor beta chains originate from one sample sequenced in a study of identical twins. TCRdb used MiXCR to reprocess the 5' RACE reads, holding one entry per CDR3 protein. The data contain a few hundred thousand distinct CDR3 sequences, more than 8% of them singletons. These sequences were also reported in another study, on yellow fever vaccine responses in identical twins.

What was sequenced was CD8+ T cells sorted from blood. These receptors came from a woman in her late teens or twenties in good health.

This clonotype has more than one count but fewer than ten. The gene calls are TRBV7-2 and TRBJ1-1, with a possible D match to TRBD1 (5 bases). The V gene's germline CDR1 is SGHTA and CDR2 FQGNSA. V was cut by 5 bases and J by 4 bases, with 17 bases left in between. The CDR3 totals 15 residues. The CDR3 is CASSPKDIGATEAFF. The CDR3 coding sequence is TGTGCCAGCAGCCCGAAGGACATCGGGGCCACTGAAGCTTTCTTT.

The chain uses TRBV20-1 and TRBJ1-1; the match to TRBD1 covers 10 bases. The CDR3 has 14 amino acids. Unmatched junction bases numbered 5, after V lost 3 bases and J lost 4 bases. Germline V lookup: CDR1 DFQATT, CDR2 SNEGSKA (reference sequence). DNA for the CDR3: TGCAGTGCTAGGGGGACAGGGGAGGTCACTGAAGCTTTCTTT. Translation: CSARGTGEVTEAFF.

This clonotype occurred a few times. This chain uses TRBV3-1 with TRBJ1-2, with D unclear. The ends were cut back, 4 bases at V and 4 bases at J, with 10 bases in the middle. Germline V gives CDR1 LGHDT, CDR2 YNNKEL (reference sequence). The CDR3 has 13 residues. The CDR3 nucleotides are TGTGCCAGCAGCCTCGAGATAAGCTATGGCTACACCTTC. Protein product: CASSLEISYGYTF.

J is TRBJ2-1 and V is TRBV6-1, with D possibly matching TRBD2 (6 bases). The CDR3 is 15 amino acids. The germline V gene encodes CDR1 MNHNS and CDR2 SASEGT. With 8 bases removed from V and 3 bases from J, the gap between germline ends came to 17 bases. CDR3 sequence reads: CASRASSEGYNEQFF. In DNA, the CDR3 is TGTGCCAGCCGCGCATCTAGCGAGGGCTACAATGAGCAGTTCTTC.

The sample holds a few counts of this clonotype. The V and J genes are TRBV23-1 and TRBJ2-5; D unresolved. TRBV23-1 is an ORF; its function is uncertain. CDR3 length: 15 amino acids. With 3 bases removed from V and 4 bases from J, the gap between germline ends came to 15 bases. CDR3 DNA: TGCGCCAGCAGTCACCTGACTGTCCGAGGAGAGACCCAGTACTTC. This codes for CASSHLTVRGETQYF.

This clonotype was seen a few times. The J gene is TRBJ2-3, the V gene TRBV4-1; TRBD2 is a possible D gene (5 bases). With 0 bases removed from V and 2 bases from J, the gap between germline ends came to 9 bases. The V gene's germline CDR1 is MGHRA and CDR2 YSYEKL. CDR3 length equals 15 residues. CDR3 protein: CASSQEKRNTDTQYF. For the CDR3, the DNA is TGCGCCAGCAGCCAAGAGAAGCGGAACACAGATACGCAGTATTTT.

This clonotype was counted at least ten times. The rearrangement joins TRBV4-3 to TRBJ2-2, with 11 bases identical to TRBD2. The CDR3 is 16 residues long. V lost 4 bases, J lost 4 bases, and 5 bases stayed unmatched. Germline V gene lookup returns CDR1 LGHNA and CDR2 YSLEER. CDR3: CASSLEGLAGTGELFF. CDR3 coding DNA: TGCGCCAGCAGCCTCGAAGGACTAGCGGGCACCGGGGAGCTGTTTTTT.

The V gene is TRBV4-3, the J gene TRBJ2-1; D possibly corresponds to TRBD2 (6 bases). CDR1 and CDR2 (germline): LGHNA, YSLEER. Trimming stripped 2 bases from V and 9 bases from J, with 17 bases between. This CDR3 contains 15 residues. CDR3 residues: CASSQLLGGGGEQFF. CDR3 coding DNA: TGCGCCAGCAGCCAACTCCTCGGGGGAGGCGGTGAGCAGTTCTTC.

The CDR3 loop reads CASTGGREAYEQYF. In DNA, the CDR3 is TGTGCCAGCACCGGGGGGAGGGAGGCCTACGAGCAGTACTTC. V is TRBV7-2 and J is TRBJ2-7; TRBD2 matches at 7 bases. The germline V gene encodes CDR1 SGHTA and CDR2 FQGNSA. V lost 7 bases, J lost 2 bases, and 8 bases stayed unmatched. The CDR3 loop spans 14 amino acids.

This clonotype was detected ten times or more. The chain couples TRBV7-9 to TRBJ1-1; TRBD1 might be the D (5 bases). CDR1 is SEHNR, CDR2 FQNEAQ, per germline (reference sequence). The CDR3 sequence is 11 residues long. Trimming left V 11 bases short and J 8 bases short, with 15 bases between. DNA of the CDR3: TGTGCCCCAAATTTACGGACAGAAGCTTTCTTT. Residues: CAPNLRTEAFF.

The chain uses TRBV20-1 and TRBJ2-7, with TRBD1 as a possible D gene (5 bases). Germline V gene data show CDR1 as DFQATT and CDR2 as SNEGSKA (reference sequence). Trimming removed 1 base from V and 2 bases from J, with 12 bases in between. This CDR3 is built from 14 residues. The chain's CDR3 is CSARVRAETYEQYF. In DNA, the CDR3 is TGCAGTGCTAGAGTCAGGGCAGAGACCTACGAGCAGTACTTC.

This clonotype was seen many times. This sequence joins TRBV4-2 and TRBJ2-5; a possible D gene is TRBD1 (5 bases). Germline loops: CDR1 LGHNA, CDR2 YNFKEQ. The CDR3 is 14 amino acids. The V gene lost 1 base and the J gene lost 2 bases, with 8 bases spanning the gap. For the CDR3, the DNA is TGTGCCAGCAGCCAAGTACAGGATCAAGAGACCCAGTACTTC. Translated, it gives CASSQVQDQETQYF.

This clonotype has ten or more counts. The chain joins TRBV5-6 to TRBJ2-2; D may be TRBD2 (5 bases). Trimming pared 4 bases from V and 4 bases from J, leaving 20 bases between. This CDR3 comprises 17 residues. Germline CDR1 reads SGHDT; CDR2 reads YYEEEE. Here the CDR3 reads CASSRRWEIQVTGELFF. CDR3 in DNA: TGTGCCAGCAGCCGCCGATGGGAGATCCAGGTCACCGGGGAGCTGTTTTTT.

This clonotype appeared many times. The rearrangement joins TRBV6-1 to TRBJ2-1, with D perhaps given as TRBD1 or TRBD2 (5 bases each). V gave up 3 bases and J gave up 1 base, with 10 bases separating them. The CDR3 contains 15 residues. The germline V gene has CDR1 MNHNS and CDR2 SASEGT. CDR3 bases: TGTGCCAGCAGTGAGGAGGCAGGGTCCTACAATGAGCAGTTCTTC. Translation gives CASSEEAGSYNEQFF.

This clonotype was counted only a few times. This rearrangement joins TRBV7-9 to TRBJ2-2; 9 bases are a match to TRBD1. V dropped 5 bases and J dropped 4; count of bases not matched to a gene: 8. Germline V gene data show CDR1 as SEHNR and CDR2 as FQNEAQ (reference sequence). The CDR3 loop spans 16 amino acids. CDR3 DNA sequence: TGTGCCAGCAGCACAAACAGGGGGCTTGGCACCGGGGAGCTGTTTTTT. As protein: CASSTNRGLGTGELFF.

In this sample, this clonotype turned up a few times. V and J are TRBV5-6 and TRBJ2-7, with 9 nucleotides matching TRBD2. Germline-derived CDR1 and CDR2 are SGHDT and YYEEEE. With 0 bases clipped from V and 1 base from J, the junction kept 2 bases outside the gene matches. This CDR3 comprises 15 residues. The CDR3 is CASSLETSGSYEQYF. The CDR3 DNA reads TGTGCCAGCAGCTTGGAGACTAGCGGTTCCTACGAGCAGTACTTC.

The V call is TRBV9, the J call TRBJ2-4; no clear D. The CDR3 totals 12 residues. The V gene's germline CDR1 is SGDLS and CDR2 YYNGEE. Trimming took 3 bases from V and 5 from J, leaving 6 bases between them. This CDR3 reads CASSALENIQYF. The CDR3 nucleotides read TGTGCCAGCAGCGCCCTCGAAAACATTCAGTACTTC.